What follows is one T cell receptor beta chain and its context. There are a few counts of this clone. Its antigen is not yet known. One base away there is no much larger clone; base qualities are not given. CDR1 and CDR2 are drawn from the germline V gene (reference sequence): LNHNV, YYDKDF. Relative to germline, V is 2 bases shorter and J is 2 bases shorter, with 10 bases between their ends. From its cysteine to its phenylalanine, the CDR3 spans 14 amino acids. Of the read, only the CDR3 DNA is kept; its 42 bases are in frame from base 1. This sample is part of a study of OX40 agonist ivuxolimab in advanced cancers. Context from the whole study: The costimulatory receptor OX40 (CD134) was targeted by ivuxolimab, a fully human IgG2 agonistic monoclonal antibody. The monotherapy dose-escalation portion (N of about 47 patients) of the phase I ivuxolimab trial is reported in the paper. Intravenous ivuxolimab was administered to patients every 2 weeks at six dose levels: 0.01, 0.1, 0.3, 1.5, 3 and 10 mg/kg. Peripheral TCRbeta sequencing was intended to test whether TCR sequence diversity was altered and clonal T-cell expansion was caused by ivuxolimab. Of the 50 to 55 dose-escalation patients, hepatocellular carcinoma was present in around 20, melanoma in around 15, renal cell carcinoma in 9 and head and neck cancer in 9. In the dose-escalation cohort, approximately 82% of patients were male, and the mean age was around 65 years with a range of roughly 23 to 90. Partial responses were achieved by three dose-escalation patients, of whom one had hepatocellular carcinoma and two had cutaneous melanoma. Prior anti-PD-1, anti-PD-L1 or anti-CTLA-4 therapy was permitted, and checkpoint inhibitors had been received by under 50% of dose-escalation patients.

To sequence the TCRbeta CDR3 region, genomic DNA was isolated from the sorted cells. TCRbeta CDR3 regions were sequenced using the immunoSEQ Assay. This is the immuneACCESS table as TCRdb keeps it, with only in-frame sequences that have V and J called. A part of the clones is gone; compared with another copy, unresolved V genes explain less than half, and the rest is unexplained. The sample table contains more than 85,000 clones; only one count was recorded for roughly nine tenths of them. The ten largest make up 0.25% to 0.35% of the sample. Patients with autoimmune disease history or receiving systemic immunosuppression were excluded from the trial. Peripheral blood for TCR sequencing was collected from all dose cohorts at baseline, on cycle 4 day 1, and on cycle 7 day 1. Samples were obtained from an open-label, multicenter, first-in-human phase I dose-escalation trial of ivuxolimab. The trial enrolled adults with locally advanced or metastatic head and neck squamous cell, hepatocellular, melanoma or renal cell carcinoma. Before TCR sequencing, CD4+ and CD8+ T cells were separately sorted from peripheral blood.

The research as a whole found: Clonal expansion of both CD4+ and CD8+ blood T cells was observed from baseline to week 6 at doses 0.1 to 3.0 mg/kg. After ivuxolimab, more expanded clones were found on average in CD8+ T cells than in CD4+ T cells. Low levels of normalized T-cell clonal expansion were also seen in some patients who did not respond. In partial responders in the 0.1-3.0 mg/kg groups, normalized peripheral clonal expansion was found to be among the lowest, especially among CD8+ T cells. The antigen specificity of the clonally expanded peripheral T cells was not determined.

Recombination linked TRBV15 to TRBJ2-7, with a tentative D gene TRBD1 over 6 matching bases. Sample: CD4+ or CD8+ T cells sorted from blood, taken in a trial of the OX40 agonist ivuxolimab. This sequence originates from an adult with an advanced solid tumor such as melanoma, head and neck, liver or kidney cancer. The nucleotide sequence reads TGTGCCACCAGCAGACCCGGGACACCCTACGAGCAGTACTTC. This sequence encodes CATSRPGTPYEQYF.